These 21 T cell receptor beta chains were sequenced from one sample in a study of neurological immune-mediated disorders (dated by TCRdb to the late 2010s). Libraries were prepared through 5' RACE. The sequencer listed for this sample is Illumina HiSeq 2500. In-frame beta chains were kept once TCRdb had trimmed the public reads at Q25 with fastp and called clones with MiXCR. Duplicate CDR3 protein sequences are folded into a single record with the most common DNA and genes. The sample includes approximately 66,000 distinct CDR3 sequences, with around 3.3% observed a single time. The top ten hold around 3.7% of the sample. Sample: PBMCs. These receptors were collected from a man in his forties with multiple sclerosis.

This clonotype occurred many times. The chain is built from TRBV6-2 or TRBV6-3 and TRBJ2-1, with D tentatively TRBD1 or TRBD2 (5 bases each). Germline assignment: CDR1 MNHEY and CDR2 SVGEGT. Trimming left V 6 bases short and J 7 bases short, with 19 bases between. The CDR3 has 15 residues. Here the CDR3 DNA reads TGTGCCAGCAGGGGGGACCTGGAATTTCGGAATGAGCAGTTCTTC. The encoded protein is CASRGDLEFRNEQFF.

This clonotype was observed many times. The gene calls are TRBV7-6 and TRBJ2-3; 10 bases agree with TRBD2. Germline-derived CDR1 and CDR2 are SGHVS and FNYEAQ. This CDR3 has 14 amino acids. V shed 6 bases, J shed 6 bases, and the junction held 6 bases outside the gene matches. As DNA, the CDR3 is TGTGCCAGCAGAGCGGGGGGGCCCGTGGATACGCAGTATTTT. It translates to CASRAGGPVDTQYF.

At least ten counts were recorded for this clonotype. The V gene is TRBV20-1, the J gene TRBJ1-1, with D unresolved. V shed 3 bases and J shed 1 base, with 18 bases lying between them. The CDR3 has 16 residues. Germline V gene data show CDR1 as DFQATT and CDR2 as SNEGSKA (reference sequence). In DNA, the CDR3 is TGCAGTGCTAGTGGAATAGGAGCTTTTCCGAACACTGAAGCTTTCTTT. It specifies CSASGIGAFPNTEAFF.

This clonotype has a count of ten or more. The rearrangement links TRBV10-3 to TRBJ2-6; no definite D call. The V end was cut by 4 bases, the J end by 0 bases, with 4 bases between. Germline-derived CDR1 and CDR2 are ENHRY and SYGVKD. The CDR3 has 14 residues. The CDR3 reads CAISGDSGANVLTF. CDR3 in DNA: TGTGCCATCAGTGGGGACTCTGGGGCCAACGTCCTGACTTTC.

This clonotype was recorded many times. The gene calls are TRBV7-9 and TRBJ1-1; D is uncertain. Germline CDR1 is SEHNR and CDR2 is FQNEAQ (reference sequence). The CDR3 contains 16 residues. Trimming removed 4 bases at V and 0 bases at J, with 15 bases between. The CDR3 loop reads CASSSFLGLLNTEAFF. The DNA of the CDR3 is TGTGCCAGCAGCTCCTTCCTGGGTCTTCTGAACACTGAAGCTTTCTTT.

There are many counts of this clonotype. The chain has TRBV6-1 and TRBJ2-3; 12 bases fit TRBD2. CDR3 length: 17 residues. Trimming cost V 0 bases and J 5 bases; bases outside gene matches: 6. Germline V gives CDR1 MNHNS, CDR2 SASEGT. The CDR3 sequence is CASSEAILAGGRDTQYF. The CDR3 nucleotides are TGTGCCAGCAGTGAAGCAATTCTAGCGGGGGGGCGAGATACGCAGTATTTT.

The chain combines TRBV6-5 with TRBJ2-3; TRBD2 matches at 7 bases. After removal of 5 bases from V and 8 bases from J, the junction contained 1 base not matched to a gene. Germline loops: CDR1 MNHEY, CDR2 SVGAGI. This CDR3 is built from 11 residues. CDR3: CASSTGGTQYF. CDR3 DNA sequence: TGTGCCAGCAGTACGGGGGGTACGCAGTATTTT.

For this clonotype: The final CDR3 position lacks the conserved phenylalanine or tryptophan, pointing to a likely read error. CDR3 DNA: TGCAGTGCCGCTACGTGGGGTCCTTCCGATCAGTACATC. Translating gives CSAATWGPSDQYI. This chain uses TRBV20-1 with TRBJ2-7, with D hard to call. The CDR3 consists of 13 residues. Trimming shortened V by 6 bases and J by 10 bases, and 22 bases separated the two germline ends. Looked up from germline, CDR1 is DFQATT and CDR2 is SNEGSKA (reference sequence).

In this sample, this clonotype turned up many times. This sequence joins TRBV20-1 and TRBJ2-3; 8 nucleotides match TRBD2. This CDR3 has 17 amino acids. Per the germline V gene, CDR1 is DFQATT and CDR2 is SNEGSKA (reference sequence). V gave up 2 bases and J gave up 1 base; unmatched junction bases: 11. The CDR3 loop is CSARMGGRGGRTDTQYF. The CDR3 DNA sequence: TGCAGTGCTAGAATGGGGGGCCGGGGGGGTCGCACAGATACGCAGTATTTT.

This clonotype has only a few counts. CDR3 sequence reads: CASSYRQGAANSPLHF. The CDR3 nucleotides read TGTGCCAGCAGTTATAGGCAGGGGGCGGCGAATTCACCCCTCCACTTT. V usage is TRBV6-5 and J usage is TRBJ1-6; the match to TRBD1 covers 8 bases. V was pared by 3 bases and J by 7 bases, with 8 bases of the junction left unmatched. The CDR3 spans 16 residues. Germline CDR1 MNHEY, CDR2 SVGAGI.

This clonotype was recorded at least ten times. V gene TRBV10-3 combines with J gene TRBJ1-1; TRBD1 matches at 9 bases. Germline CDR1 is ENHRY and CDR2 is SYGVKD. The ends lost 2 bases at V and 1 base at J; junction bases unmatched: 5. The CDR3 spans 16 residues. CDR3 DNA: TGTGCCATCAGTGAGCGACCACAGGGGGCGAACACTGAAGCTTTCTTT. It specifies CAISERPQGANTEAFF.

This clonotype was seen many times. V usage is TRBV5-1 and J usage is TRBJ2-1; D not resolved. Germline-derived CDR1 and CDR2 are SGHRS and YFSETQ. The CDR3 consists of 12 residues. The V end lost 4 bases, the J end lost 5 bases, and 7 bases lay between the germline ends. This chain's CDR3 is CASSSVHNEQFF. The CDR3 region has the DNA TGCGCCAGCAGCAGCGTCCACAATGAGCAGTTCTTC.

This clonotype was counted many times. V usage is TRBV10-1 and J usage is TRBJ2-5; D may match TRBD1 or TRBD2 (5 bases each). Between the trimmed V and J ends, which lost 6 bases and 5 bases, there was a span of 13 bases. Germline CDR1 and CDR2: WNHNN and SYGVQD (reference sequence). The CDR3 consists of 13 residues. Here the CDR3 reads CASSGTVWETQYF. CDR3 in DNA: TGCGCCAGCAGCGGGACGGTGTGGGAGACCCAGTACTTC.

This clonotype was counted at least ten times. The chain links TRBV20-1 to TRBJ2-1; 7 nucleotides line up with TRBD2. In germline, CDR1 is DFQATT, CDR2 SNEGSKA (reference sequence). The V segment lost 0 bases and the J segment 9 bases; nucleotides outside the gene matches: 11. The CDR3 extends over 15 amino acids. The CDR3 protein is CSARDRRSGNVEQFF. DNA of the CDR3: TGCAGTGCTAGAGATCGCAGAAGCGGGAATGTTGAGCAGTTCTTC.

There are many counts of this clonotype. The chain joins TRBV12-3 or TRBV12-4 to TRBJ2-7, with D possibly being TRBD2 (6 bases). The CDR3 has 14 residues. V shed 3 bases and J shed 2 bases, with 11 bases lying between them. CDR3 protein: CASSFERVPYEQYF. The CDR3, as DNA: TGTGCCAGCAGTTTTGAGCGGGTTCCCTACGAGCAGTACTTC.

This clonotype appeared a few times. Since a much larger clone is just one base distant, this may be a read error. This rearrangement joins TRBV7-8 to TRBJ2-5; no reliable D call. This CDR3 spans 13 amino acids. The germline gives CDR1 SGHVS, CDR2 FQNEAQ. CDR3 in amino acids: CASSLGLAENQYF. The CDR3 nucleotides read TGTGCCAGCAGCCTGGGCCTGGCGGAGAACCAGTACTTC.

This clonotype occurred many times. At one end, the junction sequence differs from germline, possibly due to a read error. CDR3 nucleotide sequence: TGTGCCAGCAGCCAGACAGGGACAGATGGGTACACCTTC. It encodes CASSQTGTDGYTF. This chain joins TRBV4-2 and TRBJ1-2, with 7 bases fitting TRBD1. CDR3 size: 13 residues. Germline V lookup: CDR1 LGHNA, CDR2 YNFKEQ.

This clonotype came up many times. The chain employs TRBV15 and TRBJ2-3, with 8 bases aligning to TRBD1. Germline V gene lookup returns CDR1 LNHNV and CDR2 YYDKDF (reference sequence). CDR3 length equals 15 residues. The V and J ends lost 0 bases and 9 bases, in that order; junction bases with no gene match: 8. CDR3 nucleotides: TGTGCCACCAGCAGAGATGGGACAGGTCTAGGGACGCAGTATTTT. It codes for CATSRDGTGLGTQYF. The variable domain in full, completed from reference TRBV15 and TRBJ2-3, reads DAMVIQNPRYQVTQFGKPVTLSCSQTLNHNVMYWYQQKSSQAPKLLFHYYDKDFNNEADTPDNFQSRRPNTSFCFLDIRSPGLGDTAMYLCATSRDGTGLGTQYFGPGTRLTVL.

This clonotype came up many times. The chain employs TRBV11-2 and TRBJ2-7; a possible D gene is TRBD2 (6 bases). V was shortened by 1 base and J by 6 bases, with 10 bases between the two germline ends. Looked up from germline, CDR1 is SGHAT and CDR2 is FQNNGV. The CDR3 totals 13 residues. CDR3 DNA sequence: TGTGCCAGCAGCTTAGGAGCGGGCGGCGAGCAGTACTTC. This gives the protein CASSLGAGGEQYF.

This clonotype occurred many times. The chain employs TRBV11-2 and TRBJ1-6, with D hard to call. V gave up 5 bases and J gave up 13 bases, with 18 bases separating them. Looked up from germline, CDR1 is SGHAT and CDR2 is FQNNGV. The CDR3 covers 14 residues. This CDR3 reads CASSRLGPGVPLHF. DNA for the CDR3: TGTGCCAGCAGCCGCCTAGGGCCGGGCGTTCCCCTCCACTTT.

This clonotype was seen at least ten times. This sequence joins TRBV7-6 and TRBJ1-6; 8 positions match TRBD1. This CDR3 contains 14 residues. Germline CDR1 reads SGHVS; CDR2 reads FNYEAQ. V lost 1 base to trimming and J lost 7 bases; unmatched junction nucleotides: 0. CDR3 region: CASSLGTGNSPLHF. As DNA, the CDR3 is TGTGCCAGCAGCTTAGGGACAGGGAATTCACCCCTCCACTTT.